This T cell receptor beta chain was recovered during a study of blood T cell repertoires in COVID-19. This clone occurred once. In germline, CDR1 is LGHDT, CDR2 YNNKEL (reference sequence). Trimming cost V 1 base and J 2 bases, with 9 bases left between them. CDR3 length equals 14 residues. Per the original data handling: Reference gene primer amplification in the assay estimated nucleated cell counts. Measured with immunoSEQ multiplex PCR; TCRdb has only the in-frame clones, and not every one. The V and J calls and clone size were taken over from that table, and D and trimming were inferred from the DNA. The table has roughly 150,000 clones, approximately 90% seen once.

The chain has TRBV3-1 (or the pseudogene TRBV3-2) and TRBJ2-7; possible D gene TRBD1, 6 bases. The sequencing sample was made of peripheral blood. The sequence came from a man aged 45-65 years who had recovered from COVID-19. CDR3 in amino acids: CASSQVTGPYEQYF. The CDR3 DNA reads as TGTGCCAGCAGCCAAGTTACAGGGCCCTACGAGCAGTACTTC.